The T cell receptor beta chain described here comes from a study of vaccination effects on CD4 cells after COVID-19. Findings and limits, study-wide: The study got few convalescent patients and did not collect any early post-infection timepoints. Clones of infection and vaccine origin contracted markedly late after vaccination.

Germline lookup yields CDR1 SQVTM and CDR2 ANQGSEA. After removal of 7 bases from V and 3 bases from J, the junction contained 6 bases not matched to a gene. The CDR3 runs to 12 residues. Using immunoSEQ multiplex PCR, the repertoire was profiled, and TCRdb retains in-frame clones only, with some absent. The sample contains 25,000 to 30,000 clones, over 70% of which appear only once. Antigen-specific CD4+ T cell clonotypes were called by their expansion after viral peptide-pool culture in ViraFEST. Cultured cells yielded isolated CD4+ T cells after around 9 days. Prior SARS-CoV-2 infection was absent in the vaccine recipients, as shown by negative nucleocapsid antibodies. Half-medium changes using IL-2 medium occurred on days 3 and 7. Comments on this clone: The antigen is not known.

V usage is TRBV29-1 and J usage is TRBJ2-7, with 7 positions matching TRBD1. This TCR was sampled from a human donor who received a COVID-19 vaccine. The source material was CD4+ T cells from PBMCs cultured with SARS-CoV-2 spike peptides, sampled before COVID-19 vaccination. CDR3 amino acids: CSARDRHYEQYF. The CDR3 bases are TGCAGCGCCCGGGACAGACACTACGAGCAGTACTTC.